A single sample gave rise to the 25 T cell receptor beta chains below, sequenced in a study of technical replicates of blood from a handful of donors. Using immunoSEQ multiplex PCR, the repertoire was profiled, and TCRdb retains in-frame clones only, with some absent. The profile shows roughly 82,000 clones, just over 95% of them singletons. Sequencing was done on a sample of T cells isolated from PBMCs. These receptors were collected from a human donor in good health.

This chain links TRBV7-9 with TRBJ2-3; the match to TRBD1 covers 7 bases. The CDR3 is 13 residues long. The germline CDR1 and CDR2 sequences are SEHNR and FQNEAQ (reference sequence). The J segment lost 5 bases and the V segment lost 2 bases, leaving 1 base of the junction unmatched. This CDR3 reads CASSLQGVDTQYF. The CDR3 coding sequence is TGTGCCAGCAGCTTACAGGGGGTAGATACGCAGTATTTT.

V gene TRBV4-3 combines with J gene TRBJ2-1; perhaps TRBD2 as D (5 bases). Trimming took 0 bases from V and 2 from J, leaving 14 bases between them. CDR3 length: 17 residues. The germline gives CDR1 LGHNA, CDR2 YSLEER. The CDR3 is CASSQDLESGTYNEQFF. The CDR3 DNA follows: TGCGCCAGCAGCCAAGATCTTGAGAGCGGTACCTACAATGAGCAGTTCTTC.

The chain combines TRBV5-6 with TRBJ2-7, with a tentative D call TRBD2 (6 bases). The CDR3 is 14 residues long. Germline CDR1 reads SGHDT; CDR2 reads YYEEEE. Between the trimmed V and J ends, which lost 4 bases and 0 bases, there was a span of 11 bases. The CDR3 DNA follows: TGTGCCAGCAGCCCAACCGGGAGCTCCTACGAGCAGTACTTC. Translation gives CASSPTGSSYEQYF.

Regarding this clone: Distinct nucleotide sequences in the sample also encode this CDR3. V and J are TRBV9 and TRBJ2-7, with 11 bases identical to TRBD1. Germline lookup yields CDR1 SGDLS and CDR2 YYNGEE. V was pared by 0 bases and J by 3 bases, with 2 bases of the junction left unmatched. CDR3 length: 15 residues. CDR3 DNA: TGTGCCAGCAGCGTAGCAGGGACAGGGGGCTACGAGCAGTACTTC. This sequence encodes CASSVAGTGGYEQYF.

The gene calls are TRBV19 and TRBJ1-1; D gene unclear. Germline V gene sequence: CDR1 LNHDA, CDR2 SQIVND (reference sequence). This CDR3 has 13 residues. Trimming removed 2 bases at V and 2 bases at J, with 6 bases between. CDR3 sequence: CASSITDNTEAFF. Here the CDR3 DNA reads TGTGCCAGTAGTATAACTGATAACACTGAAGCTTTCTTT. The variable domain in full, completed from reference TRBV19 and TRBJ1-1, reads DGGITQSPKYLFRKEGQNVTLSCEQNLNHDAMYWYRQDPGQGLRLIYYSQIVNDFQKGDIAEGYSVSREKKESFPLTVTSAQKNPTAFYLCASSITDNTEAFFGQGTRLTVV.

The chain uses TRBV27 and TRBJ1-5; tentatively, D is TRBD1 (5 bases). The CDR3 consists of 15 residues. Germline V lookup: CDR1 MNHEY, CDR2 SMNVEV (reference sequence). Deletions cut 2 bases from V and 1 base from J, with 9 bases between. In nucleotides, the CDR3 is TGTGCCAGCAGTTTACGGAGGGGAAGCAATCAGCCCCAGCATTTT. Translation gives CASSLRRGSNQPQHF.

CDR3 in DNA: TGTGCCAGCAGCCAGACGATGACAGGGGGCAGAGGAAACACCATATATTTT. It is translated as CASSQTMTGGRGNTIYF. V is TRBV14 and J is TRBJ1-3; 10 bases fit TRBD1. Germline loops: CDR1 SGHDN, CDR2 FVKESK. The J segment lost 4 bases and the V segment lost 3 bases, leaving 9 bases of the junction unmatched. This CDR3 is 17 amino acids long.

The CDR3 nucleotides read TGTGCCTGGAGCGGCGGGCGAGAGACCCAGTACTTC. As protein: CAWSGGRETQYF. J is TRBJ2-5 and V is TRBV30; D possibly corresponds to TRBD2 (5 bases). Germline V lookup: CDR1 GTSNPN, CDR2 SVGIG (reference sequence). The CDR3 is made up of 12 amino acids. V lost 3 bases and J 4 bases, leaving 9 bases between the germline ends.

The chain couples TRBV5-6 to TRBJ2-1; D unresolved. The V gene lost 5 bases and the J gene lost 0 bases, with 15 bases spanning the gap. CDR3 length: 16 amino acids. Germline CDR1 is SGHDT and CDR2 is YYEEEE. CDR3 DNA: TGTGCCAGCAGTCTTCAGACCCGGAGCTCCTACAATGAGCAGTTCTTC. As protein: CASSLQTRSSYNEQFF.

The rearrangement uses TRBV28 and TRBJ1-1, with 10 nucleotides matching TRBD1. V was clipped by 3 bases and J by 1 base; unmatched bases: 11. In germline, CDR1 is MDHEN, CDR2 SYDVKM. This CDR3 is built from 18 residues. The CDR3 protein is CASSFFGTGVRGNTEAFF. CDR3 nucleotide sequence: TGTGCCAGCAGTTTTTTTGGGACAGGGGTTCGAGGGAACACTGAAGCTTTCTTT.

The chain uses TRBV29-1 and TRBJ1-1; a possible D gene is TRBD1 (6 bases). This CDR3 spans 14 amino acids. Germline V gives CDR1 SQVTM, CDR2 ANQGSEA. Trimming removed 3 bases from V and 3 bases from J, with 14 bases in between. The CDR3 DNA reads as TGCAGCGTTGATAAGGCGGACAGCCACACTGAAGCTTTCTTT. Translated: CSVDKADSHTEAFF.

The J gene is TRBJ2-5, the V gene TRBV19; a possible D gene is TRBD1 (5 bases). V was shortened by 5 bases and J by 4 bases, with 17 bases between the two germline ends. This CDR3 has 15 residues. Per the germline V gene, CDR1 is LNHDA and CDR2 is SQIVND (reference sequence). The CDR3 reads CASSLLAGFGETQYF. The CDR3 DNA is TGTGCCAGTAGTCTACTGGCAGGGTTCGGAGAGACCCAGTACTTC.

The chain couples TRBV19 to TRBJ1-1; 7 bases line up with TRBD1. Per the germline V gene, CDR1 is LNHDA and CDR2 is SQIVND (reference sequence). J was trimmed by 5 bases and V by 5 bases; bases with no gene match: 5. CDR3 size: 13 residues. In DNA, the CDR3 is TGTGCCAGTAGTGTTGACAGGGAGACTGAAGCTTTCTTT. It translates to CASSVDRETEAFF.

In this sample, this clone turned up once. This chain connects TRBV7-9 to TRBJ1-1; D call uncertain. The germline CDR1 and CDR2 sequences are SEHNR and FQNEAQ (reference sequence). The CDR3 consists of 14 residues. V was clipped by 4 bases and J by 3 bases, with 12 bases between them. In DNA form, the CDR3 reads TGTGCCAGCAGCTCCGTGCACAGAGACACTGAAGCTTTCTTT. This codes for CASSSVHRDTEAFF.

This clone was detected only once. V is TRBV7-8 and J is TRBJ1-1; D is unclear. The germline V gene encodes CDR1 SGHVS and CDR2 FQNEAQ. Trimming took off 0 bases at V and 3 bases at J, with 5 bases between the two ends. The CDR3 consists of 13 residues. The CDR3 region has the DNA TGTGCCAGCAGCTTAGCCCCCTACACTGAAGCTTTCTTT. This translates into CASSLAPYTEAFF.

In nucleotides, the CDR3 is TGTGCCAGCGGCCCATCAGGAAACACCATATATTTT. This codes for CASGPSGNTIYF. The J gene is TRBJ1-3, the V gene TRBV27; D remains unclear. CDR3 length: 12 residues. V was cut by 8 bases and J by 4 bases, with 9 bases left in between. Germline CDR1 is MNHEY and CDR2 is SMNVEV (reference sequence).

The CDR3 loop reads CASSIDSSGNTIYF. The CDR3 nucleotides read TGTGCCAGTAGTATCGACAGCTCTGGAAACACCATATATTTT. The chain employs TRBV19 and TRBJ1-3; possible D gene TRBD1, 5 bases. This CDR3 region has 14 residues. Germline V lookup: CDR1 LNHDA, CDR2 SQIVND (reference sequence). V lost 3 bases and J 0 bases, leaving 6 bases between the germline ends.

The chain links TRBV28 to TRBJ1-2; perhaps TRBD1 as D (5 bases). The V end was cut by 6 bases, the J end by 2 bases, with 16 bases between. The CDR3 length is 15 residues. Germline loops: CDR1 MDHEN, CDR2 SYDVKM. The CDR3, as DNA: TGTGCCAGCAGCCCAGTTGGTGGGGCAAACTATGGCTACACCTTC. Translated, it gives CASSPVGGANYGYTF.

This chain uses TRBV27 with TRBJ1-1; 8 bases fit TRBD1. Unmatched junction bases numbered 1, after V lost 6 bases and J lost 1 base. Germline CDR1 is MNHEY and CDR2 is SMNVEV (reference sequence). CDR3 length: 13 residues. As DNA, the CDR3 is TGTGCCAGCAGAGACAGGGGGAACACTGAAGCTTTCTTT. It yields the protein CASRDRGNTEAFF.

The V call is TRBV28, the J call TRBJ2-2, with 7 bases aligning to TRBD1. Per germline, CDR1 MDHEN and CDR2 SYDVKM. The CDR3 runs to 14 residues. V lost 5 bases, J lost 2 bases, and 2 bases stayed unmatched. This CDR3 reads CASSRQGNTGELFF. The DNA of the CDR3 is TGTGCCAGCAGTAGACAGGGAAACACCGGGGAGCTGTTTTTT.

The table lists this clone with a count of one. The chain joins TRBV18 to TRBJ1-5; D not resolved. The germline gives CDR1 KGHSH, CDR2 LQKENI. Deletions cut 6 bases from V and 4 bases from J, with 10 bases between. CDR3 size: 13 residues. The CDR3 DNA follows: TGTGCCAGCTCCCCTGCGGATAATCAGCCCCAGCATTTT. Translation gives CASSPADNQPQHF.

The chain joins TRBV4-3 to TRBJ2-2; 7 positions match TRBD2. Trimming took 5 bases from V and 0 from J; bases not matched to a gene: 9. Germline V lookup: CDR1 LGHNA, CDR2 YSLEER. This CDR3 comprises 17 residues. CDR3 in amino acids: CASSNSPGGANTGELFF. DNA for the CDR3: TGCGCCAGCAGCAATTCCCCGGGGGGAGCGAACACCGGGGAGCTGTTTTTT.

This clone was counted between two and nine times. The V call is TRBV19, the J call TRBJ1-5; D is undetermined. V dropped 2 bases and J dropped 5 bases, with 4 bases sitting between them. The CDR3 is 12 residues long. Germline V gene lookup returns CDR1 LNHDA and CDR2 SQIVND (reference sequence). The CDR3, as DNA: TGTGCCAGTAGTATAATAGATCAGCCCCAGCATTTT. Its translation is CASSIIDQPQHF.

The gene calls are TRBV28 and TRBJ1-5; the D is unclear. CDR3 length equals 16 residues. Trimming removed 2 bases at V and 5 bases at J, with 16 bases between. In germline, CDR1 is MDHEN, CDR2 SYDVKM. The CDR3 is CASSLRTEGGDQPQHF. In nucleotides, the CDR3 is TGTGCCAGCAGTTTACGGACCGAGGGAGGCGATCAGCCCCAGCATTTT.

V and J are TRBV30 and TRBJ1-5, with a tentative D call TRBD1 (5 bases). The V end lost 3 bases, the J end lost 4 bases, and 13 bases lay between the germline ends. The CDR3 extends over 14 amino acids. Germline V gene sequence: CDR1 GTSNPN, CDR2 SVGIG (reference sequence). CDR3 in DNA: TGTGCCTGGAGCTGGGGGGAAAAGAATCAGCCCCAGCATTTT. Residues: CAWSWGEKNQPQHF.